Listed below are T cell receptor beta chains from one sample, sequenced in a study of Tregs in tolerant kidney transplant recipients. Measured with immunoSEQ multiplex PCR; TCRdb has only the in-frame clones, and not every one. The data contain over 50,000 clones, over 70% of them seen just once; the ten biggest clones take up 4% to 6.5%. The sample was CD4+ T cells from blood. All receptors come from a human donor in good health. CDR3s include the opening cysteine and the closing phenylalanine or tryptophan. The order of the fields is clone size, V gene, J gene, D gene, CDR3 DNA, CDR3 protein. The D gene is left open where the match is weak. Where a row states a size, it is once, few, many or the class of an expanded clone; other rows omit it.

clone size: -; V gene: TRBV11-1; J gene: TRBJ2-7; D gene: -; CDR3 DNA: TGTGCCAGCAGCTTAGAAGGGGGGCATCGCGAGCAGTACTTC; CDR3 protein: CASSLEGGHREQYF
clone size: -; V gene: TRBV10-2; J gene: TRBJ2-1; D gene: TRBD2; CDR3 DNA: TGCGCCAGCAGGGAACTAGCGGGAGGGGCCTACAATGAGCAGTTCTTC; CDR3 protein: CASRELAGGAYNEQFF
clone size: -; V gene: TRBV2; J gene: TRBJ1-1; D gene: -; CDR3 DNA: TGTGCCAGCAATTACAGGCTAATGAACACTGAAGCTTTCTTT; CDR3 protein: CASNYRLMNTEAFF
clone size: -; V gene: TRBV7-6; J gene: TRBJ2-1; D gene: TRBD2; CDR3 DNA: TGTGCCAGCAGCTGGACTAGCGGGCCGGGTGAGCAGTTCTTC; CDR3 protein: CASSWTSGPGEQFF
clone size: many; V gene: TRBV10-1; J gene: TRBJ2-7; D gene: -; CDR3 DNA: TGCGCCAGCAGTGAAACTCCAGGGTCCAACGAGCAGTACTTC; CDR3 protein: CASSETPGSNEQYF
clone size: -; V gene: TRBV6-6; J gene: TRBJ2-2; D gene: -; CDR3 DNA: TGTGCCAGCAGCCCCGCTGCGGCCGGGGAGCTGTTTTTT; CDR3 protein: CASSPAAAGELFF
clone size: -; V gene: TRBV6-1; J gene: TRBJ1-2; D gene: -; CDR3 DNA: TGTGCCAGCAGTGATCTCAGGGGTTTCGGTGGCTACACCTTC; CDR3 protein: CASSDLRGFGGYTF
clone size: few; V gene: TRBV30; J gene: TRBJ1-2; D gene: -; CDR3 DNA: TGTGCCTGGAGTGGGTTCACAGGGTCCCGCTATGGCTACACCTTC; CDR3 protein: CAWSGFTGSRYGYTF
clone size: once; V gene: TRBV28; J gene: TRBJ1-2; D gene: -; CDR3 DNA: TGTGCCAGCAGTTCCACAGGAGTGGGGAACTATGGCTACACCTTC; CDR3 protein: CASSSTGVGNYGYTF
clone size: -; V gene: TRBV7-2; J gene: TRBJ1-2; D gene: -; CDR3 DNA: TGTGCCAGCAGCTTACCTTCCCGTATAGGCTATGGCTACACCTTC; CDR3 protein: CASSLPSRIGYGYTF
clone size: -; V gene: TRBV27; J gene: TRBJ2-3; D gene: -; CDR3 DNA: TGTGCCAGCAGTCCCTACAACACAGATACGCAGTATTTT; CDR3 protein: CASSPYNTDTQYF
clone size: -; V gene: TRBV5-8; J gene: TRBJ1-2; D gene: -; CDR3 DNA: TGTGCCAGCAGCTTGGTGGCAGGTACGAGGAGCGGTGGCTACACCTTC; CDR3 protein: CASSLVAGTRSGGYTF
clone size: -; V gene: TRBV5-1; J gene: TRBJ2-5; D gene: -; CDR3 DNA: TGCGCCAGCAGCCCGGGAAACCAAGAGACCCAGTACTTC; CDR3 protein: CASSPGNQETQYF
clone size: few; V gene: TRBV5-1; J gene: TRBJ2-5; D gene: -; CDR3 DNA: TGCGCCAGCAGCGCCGGTCCCTTGGTAACAGAGACCCAGTACTTC; CDR3 protein: CASSAGPLVTETQYF
clone size: -; V gene: TRBV11-2; J gene: TRBJ2-7; D gene: -; CDR3 DNA: TGTGCCAGCAGCTTTCGATCGGCGGGAAAACATTACGAGCAGTACTTC; CDR3 protein: CASSFRSAGKHYEQYF
clone size: -; V gene: TRBV5-1; J gene: TRBJ2-7; D gene: -; CDR3 DNA: TGCGCCAGCAGTTTGGGGGAAGGCTCTACCCAATACGAGCAGTACTTC; CDR3 protein: CASSLGEGSTQYEQYF
clone size: -; V gene: TRBV19; J gene: TRBJ1-3; D gene: -; CDR3 DNA: TGTGCCAGTAGTCCAGCGACAGGTGCTGGAAACACCATATATTTT; CDR3 protein: CASSPATGAGNTIYF
clone size: few; V gene: TRBV7-3; J gene: TRBJ2-4; D gene: -; CDR3 DNA: TGTGCCAGCAGCCTAAGGGGAGGGGGCTCAGCCAAAAACATTCAGTACTTC; CDR3 protein: CASSLRGGGSAKNIQYF
clone size: -; V gene: TRBV18; J gene: TRBJ2-1; D gene: TRBD2; CDR3 DNA: TGTGCCAGCTCACTAACCAGTAGCGGGGACTCTGCGCAGTTCTTC; CDR3 protein: CASSLTSSGDSAQFF
clone size: -; V gene: TRBV20-1; J gene: TRBJ1-4; D gene: -; CDR3 DNA: TGCAGTGCTAGTGTACCCCCGCGACTGTTTTTT; CDR3 protein: CSASVPPRLFF
clone size: -; V gene: TRBV7-2; J gene: TRBJ2-7; D gene: -; CDR3 DNA: TGTGCCAGCAGCTCCCCCGGTGCTTACTACGAGCAGTACTTC; CDR3 protein: CASSSPGAYYEQYF
clone size: -; V gene: TRBV27; J gene: TRBJ1-4; D gene: -; CDR3 DNA: TGTGCCAGCAGGCACCGTTCAGGGGAGGCTAATGAAAAACTGTTTTTT; CDR3 protein: CASRHRSGEANEKLFF
clone size: -; V gene: TRBV7-8; J gene: TRBJ2-7; D gene: -; CDR3 DNA: TGTGCCAGCAGCCCTGCCTACGAGCAGTACTTC; CDR3 protein: CASSPAYEQYF
clone size: -; V gene: TRBV14; J gene: TRBJ2-1; D gene: TRBD1; CDR3 DNA: TGTGCCAGCAGCCAGCGACAGGGGGTAAATGAGCAGTTCTTC; CDR3 protein: CASSQRQGVNEQFF
clone size: -; V gene: TRBV11-2; J gene: TRBJ1-4; D gene: -; CDR3 DNA: TGTGCCAGCAGCTACCGGGCCACTAATGAAAAACTGTTTTTT; CDR3 protein: CASSYRATNEKLFF
clone size: once; V gene: TRBV7-2; J gene: TRBJ2-7; D gene: -; CDR3 DNA: TGTGCCAGCAGCTTAGTCGACAGGTTTCTCCACAGGGACGAGCAGTACTTC; CDR3 protein: CASSLVDRFLHRDEQYF
clone size: medium-sized; V gene: TRBV7-2; J gene: TRBJ2-7; D gene: -; CDR3 DNA: TGTGCCAGCACCTTGGCTCCTTCGCGGCTCATGGCCTACGAGCAGTACTTC; CDR3 protein: CASTLAPSRLMAYEQYF
clone size: few; V gene: TRBV10-3; J gene: TRBJ2-5; D gene: -; CDR3 DNA: TGTGCCATCCAGGGCCTTGGAGAGACCCAGTACTTC; CDR3 protein: CAIQGLGETQYF